Below, one T cell receptor (beta chain) is given with its context. This specimen belongs to a study of control samples from healthy donors and cancer patients. This table comes from immunoSEQ multiplex PCR, and its TCRdb copy is limited to in-frame clones, with some not included. The sample carries tens of thousands of clones, 80% to 95% recorded once. The clonotype was recovered from a woman aged 40 to 49 with lung cancer. The sequencing input was PBMCs.

In DNA form, the CDR3 reads TGCAGCTCCCCAGGGGGGACGTCAAACACTGAAGCTTTCTTT. It is translated as CSSPGGTSNTEAFF. V gene TRBV29-1 combines with J gene TRBJ1-1, with 7 bases identical to TRBD1. J lost 2 bases, V lost 8 bases, and 11 bases had no gene match. CDR1 is SQVTM, CDR2 ANQGSEA, per germline. The CDR3 has 14 residues.